This passage covers 23 T cell receptor beta chains from one sample sequenced in a study of OX40 agonist ivuxolimab in advanced cancers. Library preparation employed the immunoSEQ multiplex PCR assay. TCRdb's version of the immuneACCESS table is confined to in-frame rearrangements and falls short of the full clone set. An unresolved V gene accounts for under half of the shortfall where checked; the remainder is of unknown origin. The sample table contains 70,000 or so clones; only one count was recorded for roughly 84% of them. Roughly 0.79% of the sample is held by the ten biggest clonotypes. The input for sequencing was CD4+ or CD8+ T cells sorted from blood, taken in a trial of the OX40 agonist ivuxolimab. All receptors come from an adult with an advanced solid tumor such as melanoma, head and neck, liver or kidney cancer.

V gene TRBV18 combines with J gene TRBJ2-5, with TRBD1 matching over 8 bases. The germline CDR1 and CDR2 sequences are KGHSH and LQKENI. The CDR3 has 13 residues. V trimming: 5 bases; J trimming: 3 bases; junction bases outside the gene matches: 2. In nucleotides, the CDR3 is TGTGCCAGCTCAGACAGGGGTGAAGAGACCCAGTACTTC. It yields the protein CASSDRGEETQYF.

The V call is TRBV9, the J call TRBJ2-7; tentatively, D is TRBD1 (6 bases). The CDR3 sequence is 14 residues long. Trimming took 4 bases from V and 3 from J, leaving 14 bases between them. Germline V gene sequence: CDR1 SGDLS, CDR2 YYNGEE. The CDR3 protein is CASSPLTGNYEQYF. The DNA of the CDR3 is TGTGCCAGCAGCCCGTTAACAGGGAACTACGAGCAGTACTTC.

V usage is TRBV28 and J usage is TRBJ2-3; no clear D. Germline V gene lookup returns CDR1 MDHEN and CDR2 SYDVKM. The CDR3 has 14 amino acids. V lost 1 base, J lost 0 bases, and 5 bases lay in between. The CDR3 protein is CASSLSPSTDTQYF. The DNA of the CDR3 is TGTGCCAGCAGTTTATCCCCTAGCACAGATACGCAGTATTTT.

CDR3 in DNA: TGTGCCAGCTCGCGGGGACAGGGGCTCTACGAGCAGTACTTC. It codes for CASSRGQGLYEQYF. The chain uses TRBV18 and TRBJ2-7; 10 nucleotides line up with TRBD1. CDR1 and CDR2 (germline): KGHSH, LQKENI. Trimming cost V 6 bases and J 3 bases; bases outside gene matches: 5. CDR3 length: 14 amino acids.

This chain uses TRBV27 with TRBJ2-6, with D possibly matching TRBD1 (5 bases). Germline V CDR1 and CDR2: MNHEY, SMNVEV (reference sequence). CDR3 size: 17 residues. V dropped 5 bases and J dropped 0 bases, with 14 bases sitting between them. CDR3: CASSKTAISSGANVLTF. For the CDR3, the DNA is TGTGCCAGCAGTAAGACAGCTATCTCCTCTGGGGCCAACGTCCTGACTTTC.

This clone was counted a single time. This chain connects TRBV9 to TRBJ1-1; 10 bases align to TRBD1. Per germline, CDR1 SGDLS and CDR2 YYNGEE. V lost 1 base, J lost 6 bases, and 6 bases stayed unmatched. The CDR3 is 15 residues long. As DNA, the CDR3 is TGTGCCAGCAGCGTAACATTCGGACAGGGGGCTGAAGCTTTCTTT. Protein product: CASSVTFGQGAEAFF.

The chain carries TRBV2 and TRBJ1-1; D unresolved. The V gene's germline CDR1 is SNHLY and CDR2 FYNNEI. The germline V and J ends were trimmed by 7 bases and 1 base, with 13 bases remaining between them. The CDR3 totals 14 residues. The CDR3 loop reads CASILETPNTEAFF. CDR3 bases: TGTGCCAGCATCCTAGAGACACCGAACACTGAAGCTTTCTTT.

The rearrangement uses TRBV19 and TRBJ1-2; tentatively, D is TRBD1 (6 bases). The CDR3 totals 13 residues. CDR1 LNHDA and CDR2 SQIVND come from the germline V gene (reference sequence). Between the trimmed V and J ends, which lost 1 base and 8 bases, there was a span of 11 bases. CDR3 sequence: CASSIVRGNGYTF. For the CDR3, the DNA is TGTGCCAGTAGTATAGTAAGGGGGAACGGCTACACCTTC.

The J gene is TRBJ2-5, the V gene TRBV7-3; 11 nucleotides line up with TRBD2. CDR1 and CDR2 (germline): SGHTA, FQGTGA. The CDR3 runs 18 residues. J was trimmed by 2 bases and V by 5 bases; bases with no gene match: 13. The CDR3 loop reads CASSRRTRLAGSQETQYF. The CDR3, as DNA: TGTGCCAGCAGCCGACGGACTAGACTAGCGGGGAGTCAAGAGACCCAGTACTTC.

V is TRBV30 and J is TRBJ1-3; D call uncertain. CDR1 and CDR2 (germline): GTSNPN, SVGIG (reference sequence). The CDR3 is 14 amino acids. Trimming shortened V by 2 bases and J by 2 bases, and 10 bases separated the two germline ends. The CDR3 nucleotides read TGTGCCTGGAGTCCTTACCCAGCTGGAAACACCATATATTTT. This encodes CAWSPYPAGNTIYF.

The V gene is TRBV5-1, the J gene TRBJ2-1; D possibly corresponds to TRBD2 (6 bases). The V end lost 3 bases, the J end lost 0 bases, and 13 bases lay between the germline ends. CDR1 SGHRS and CDR2 YFSETQ come from the germline V gene. The length of the CDR3 is 16 residues. CDR3 in amino acids: CASSSGLPSSYNEQFF. The CDR3 bases are TGCGCCAGCAGCTCGGGACTTCCTAGCTCCTACAATGAGCAGTTCTTC. The full variable domain, rest sourced from reference TRBV5-1 and TRBJ2-1, is KAGVTQTPRYLIKTRGQQVTLSCSPISGHRSVSWYQQTPGQGLQFLFEYFSETQRNKGNFPGRFSGRQFSNSRSEMNVSTLELGDSALYLCASSSGLPSSYNEQFFGPGTRLTVL.

This clone was detected only a few times. The chain joins TRBV6-1 to TRBJ1-5; no definite D call. The CDR3 is 15 amino acids. Trimming removed 1 base at V and 4 bases at J, with 11 bases between. The germline CDR1 and CDR2 sequences are MNHNS and SASEGT. DNA for the CDR3: TGTGCCAGCAGTGAAGGGCCGCCCGGAAATCAGCCCCAGCATTTT. Translation gives CASSEGPPGNQPQHF.

The rearrangement joins TRBV7-3 to TRBJ1-2, with D maybe TRBD1 (6 bases). CDR3 length equals 15 residues. In germline, CDR1 is SGHTA, CDR2 FQGTGA. V lost 5 bases, J lost 0 bases, and 13 bases lay in between. For the CDR3, the DNA is TGTGCCAGCAGCCCTCGGACAGAAACTAACTATGGCTACACCTTC. The encoded protein is CASSPRTETNYGYTF.

The chain combines TRBV6-1 with TRBJ2-3; D gene unclear. The CDR3 sequence is 15 residues long. The V gene's germline CDR1 is MNHNS and CDR2 SASEGT. Between the trimmed V and J ends, which lost 2 bases and 0 bases, there was a span of 9 bases. In DNA form, the CDR3 reads TGTGCCAGCAGTGAAAGGGTTCTTAGCACAGATACGCAGTATTTT. Its translation is CASSERVLSTDTQYF.

This chain joins TRBV5-1 and TRBJ1-1; the D is unclear. The ends were cut back, 4 bases at V and 1 base at J, with 8 bases in the middle. Germline CDR1 and CDR2: SGHRS and YFSETQ. The CDR3 spans 13 residues. The CDR3 nucleotides are TGCGCCAGCAGCCTCAGGTGGAACACTGAAGCTTTCTTT. Amino acid sequence: CASSLRWNTEAFF.

The chain recombines TRBV7-6 with TRBJ2-2; maybe TRBD1 (5 bases). The length of the CDR3 is 13 residues. CDR1 is SGHVS, CDR2 FNYEAQ, per germline. V lost 5 bases, J lost 6 bases, and 10 bases lay in between. The CDR3 sequence is CASSPPGPGELFF. The CDR3 bases are TGTGCCAGCAGCCCCCCAGGGCCCGGGGAGCTGTTTTTT. The full variable domain, with the rest looked up from reference TRBV7-6 and TRBJ2-2, is GAGVSQSPRYKVTKRGQDVALRCDPISGHVSLYWYRQALGQGPEFLTYFNYEAQQDKSGLPNDRFSAERPEGSISTLTIQRTEQRDSAMYRCASSPPGPGELFFGEGSRLTVL.

The V and J genes are TRBV28 and TRBJ2-1; 12 bases align to TRBD2. Germline V gives CDR1 MDHEN, CDR2 SYDVKM. J gave up 4 bases and V 7 bases, and 11 bases lay outside the gene matches. The CDR3 contains 17 residues. The DNA for the CDR3 is TGTGCCAGCACTGAGACTAGCGGGAGCAGGGGGTACAATGAGCAGTTCTTC. This encodes CASTETSGSRGYNEQFF.

Comment on this clone: One end of the junction is discordant with germline, which a read error may explain. V usage is TRBV7-7 and J usage is TRBJ1-4; a possible D gene is TRBD1 (6 bases). Germline CDR1 is SSHAT and CDR2 is FNYEAQ (reference sequence). The CDR3 spans 15 residues. The CDR3 DNA reads as TGTGCTAGCAGCTTAGCGCCAGGGGCGGGTGAAAAACTGTTTTTT. Its protein is CASSLAPGAGEKLFF.

The table lists this clone with a few counts. This sequence joins TRBV18 and TRBJ2-1; D is undetermined. The V gene lost 2 bases and the J gene lost 4 bases, with 12 bases spanning the gap. CDR1 and CDR2 from the germline V gene are KGHSH and LQKENI. The CDR3 runs 15 residues. CDR3 sequence: CASSPVAGFYNEQFF. CDR3 nucleotides: TGTGCCAGCTCACCAGTAGCCGGATTTTACAATGAGCAGTTCTTC.

This clone was counted a single time. The CDR3 DNA reads as TGTGCCAGCTCACCACAGATTGGGGGCGAAGGCACTGAAGCTTTCTTT. It encodes CASSPQIGGEGTEAFF. The chain uses TRBV18 and TRBJ1-1; possible D gene TRBD1, 6 bases. This CDR3 contains 16 residues. V lost 1 base to trimming and J lost 4 bases, with 16 bases between them. CDR1 KGHSH and CDR2 LQKENI come from the germline V gene.

Only one count was recorded for this clone. The chain is built from TRBV18 and TRBJ1-4; D is undetermined. Germline V gene lookup returns CDR1 KGHSH and CDR2 LQKENI. The CDR3 extends over 15 amino acids. Deletions cut 6 bases from V and 0 bases from J, with 11 bases between. The CDR3 nucleotides are TGTGCCAGCTCCCCGGAGGCCACAACTAATGAAAAACTGTTTTTT. It encodes CASSPEATTNEKLFF.

CDR3: CASSPSPLGGYGETQYF. The CDR3 nucleotides are TGTGCCAGCTCACCGTCCCCACTGGGGGGGTATGGCGAGACCCAGTACTTC. J is TRBJ2-5 and V is TRBV18; 7 nucleotides match TRBD2. CDR1 is KGHSH, CDR2 LQKENI, per germline. J gave up 5 bases and V 3 bases, and 15 bases lay outside the gene matches. CDR3 length: 17 residues. The full variable domain, its missing parts supplied by reference TRBV18 and TRBJ2-5, is NAGVMQNPRHLVRRRGQEARLRCSPMKGHSHVYWYRQLPEEGLKFMVYLQKENIIDESGMPKERFSAEFPKEGPSILRIQQVVRGDSAAYFCASSPSPLGGYGETQYFGPGTRLLVL.

The genes are TRBV30 and TRBJ1-5; D remains ambiguous. Germline V lookup: CDR1 GTSNPN, CDR2 SVGIG (reference sequence). This CDR3 region has 14 residues. V was cut by 1 base and J by 3 bases, with 10 bases left in between. The CDR3 DNA is TGTGCCTGGAGTGCGATAAATATCAATCAGCCCCAGCATTTT. It is translated as CAWSAININQPQHF.